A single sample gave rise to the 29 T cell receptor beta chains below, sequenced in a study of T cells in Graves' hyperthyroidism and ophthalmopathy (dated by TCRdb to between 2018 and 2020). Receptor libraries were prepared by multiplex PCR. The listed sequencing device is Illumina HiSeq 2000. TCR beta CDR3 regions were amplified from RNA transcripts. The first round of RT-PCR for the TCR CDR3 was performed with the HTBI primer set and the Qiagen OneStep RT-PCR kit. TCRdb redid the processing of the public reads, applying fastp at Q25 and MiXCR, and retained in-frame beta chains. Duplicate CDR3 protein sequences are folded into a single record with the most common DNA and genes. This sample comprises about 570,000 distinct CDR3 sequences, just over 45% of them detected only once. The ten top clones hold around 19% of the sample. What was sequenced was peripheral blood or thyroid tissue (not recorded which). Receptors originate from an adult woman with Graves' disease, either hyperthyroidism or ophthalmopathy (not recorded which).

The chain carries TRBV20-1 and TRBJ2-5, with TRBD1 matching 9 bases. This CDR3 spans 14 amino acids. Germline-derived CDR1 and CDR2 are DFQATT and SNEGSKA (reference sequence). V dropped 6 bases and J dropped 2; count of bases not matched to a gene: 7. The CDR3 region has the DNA TGCAGTGCACACGCCGGGACAGGGCAAGAGACCCAGTACTTC. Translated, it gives CSAHAGTGQETQYF.

The CDR3 reads CAILGQNTGETQYF. In nucleotides, the CDR3 is TGTGCCATACTGGGGCAGAACACCGGGGAGACCCAGTACTTC. The chain links TRBV7-2 to TRBJ2-5; D possibly corresponds to TRBD1 (5 bases). V was shortened by 10 bases and J by 5 bases, with 20 bases between the two germline ends. The CDR3 has 14 amino acids. CDR1 is SGHTA, CDR2 FQGNSA, per germline.

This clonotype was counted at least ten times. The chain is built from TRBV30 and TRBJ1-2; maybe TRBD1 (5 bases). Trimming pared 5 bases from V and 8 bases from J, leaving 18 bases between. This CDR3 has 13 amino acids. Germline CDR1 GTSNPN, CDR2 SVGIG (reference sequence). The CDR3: CAWRGTAGQGYTF. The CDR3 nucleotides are TGTGCCTGGCGCGGGACCGCTGGTCAGGGCTACACCTTC.

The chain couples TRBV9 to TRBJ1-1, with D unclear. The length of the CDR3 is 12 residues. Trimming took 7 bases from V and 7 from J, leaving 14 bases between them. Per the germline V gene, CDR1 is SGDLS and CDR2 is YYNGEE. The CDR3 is CASAPATNEAFF. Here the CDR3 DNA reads TGTGCCAGCGCACCTGCAACTAATGAAGCTTTCTTT.

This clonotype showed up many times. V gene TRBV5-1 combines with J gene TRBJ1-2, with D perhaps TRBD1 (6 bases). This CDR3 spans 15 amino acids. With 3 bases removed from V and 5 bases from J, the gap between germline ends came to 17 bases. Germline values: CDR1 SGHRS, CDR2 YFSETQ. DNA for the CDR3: TGCGCCAGCAGCTACAACCTGGGGGCGACGTATGGCTACACCTTC. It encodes CASSYNLGATYGYTF.

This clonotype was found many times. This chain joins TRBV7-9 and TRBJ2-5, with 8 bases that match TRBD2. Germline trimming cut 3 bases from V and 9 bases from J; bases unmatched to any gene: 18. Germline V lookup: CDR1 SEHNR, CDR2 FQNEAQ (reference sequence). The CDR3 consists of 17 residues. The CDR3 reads CASSFNSGSPVGRAQYF. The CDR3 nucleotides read TGTGCCAGCAGCTTTAACAGCGGGAGTCCCGTAGGACGGGCCCAGTACTTC.

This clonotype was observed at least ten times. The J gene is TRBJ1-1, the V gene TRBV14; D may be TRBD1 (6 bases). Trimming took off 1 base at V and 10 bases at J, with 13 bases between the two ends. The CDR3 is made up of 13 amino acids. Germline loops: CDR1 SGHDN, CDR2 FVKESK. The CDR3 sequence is CASSQALGALAFF. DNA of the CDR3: TGTGCCAGCAGCCAAGCATTGGGGGCGTTAGCTTTCTTT.

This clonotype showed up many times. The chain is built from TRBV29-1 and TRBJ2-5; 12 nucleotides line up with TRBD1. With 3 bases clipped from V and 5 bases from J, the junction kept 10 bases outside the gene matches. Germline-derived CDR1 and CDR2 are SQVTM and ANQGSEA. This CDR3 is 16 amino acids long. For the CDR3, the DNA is TGCAGCGTTGATATGGGACAGGGGGCATGGGAGGAGACCCAGTACTTC. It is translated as CSVDMGQGAWEETQYF.

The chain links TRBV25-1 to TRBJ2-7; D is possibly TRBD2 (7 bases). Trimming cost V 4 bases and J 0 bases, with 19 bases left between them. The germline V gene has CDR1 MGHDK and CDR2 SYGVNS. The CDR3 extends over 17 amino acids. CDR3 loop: CASSAGGASTYSYEQYF. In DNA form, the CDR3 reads TGTGCCAGCAGTGCTGGGGGGGCCTCAACTTACTCCTACGAGCAGTACTTC.

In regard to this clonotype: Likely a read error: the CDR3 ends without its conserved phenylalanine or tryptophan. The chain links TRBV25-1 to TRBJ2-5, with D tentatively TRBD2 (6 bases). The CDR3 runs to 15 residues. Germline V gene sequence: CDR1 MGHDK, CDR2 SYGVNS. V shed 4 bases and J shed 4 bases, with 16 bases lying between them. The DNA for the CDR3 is TGTGCCAGCAGTGCTCGCCCTCAGGGAGGAGAGACCCAGTACCTC. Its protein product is CASSARPQGGETQYL.

The CDR3: CASSPEAARAEAFF. The CDR3 DNA reads TGCGCCAGCAGCCCCGAGGCAGCCCGAGCTGAAGCTTTCTTT. The chain employs TRBV5-1 and TRBJ1-1; unclear D gene. The V gene lost 4 bases and the J gene lost 6 bases, with 16 bases spanning the gap. The CDR3 length is 14 residues. The germline gives CDR1 SGHRS, CDR2 YFSETQ. Based on the CDR3 plus reference TRBV5-1 and TRBJ1-1, the full variable domain is KAGVTQTPRYLIKTRGQQVTLSCSPISGHRSVSWYQQTPGQGLQFLFEYFSETQRNKGNFPGRFSGRQFSNSRSEMNVSTLELGDSALYLCASSPEAARAEAFFGQGTRLTVV.

The CDR3 here is CATSRDYSNQPQHF. DNA for the CDR3: TGTGCCACCAGCAGAGACTACAGCAATCAGCCCCAGCATTTT. V and J are TRBV15 and TRBJ1-5; D remains unclear. This CDR3 region has 14 residues. The germline V gene encodes CDR1 LNHNV and CDR2 YYDKDF (reference sequence). V was pared by 0 bases and J by 1 base, with 4 bases between.

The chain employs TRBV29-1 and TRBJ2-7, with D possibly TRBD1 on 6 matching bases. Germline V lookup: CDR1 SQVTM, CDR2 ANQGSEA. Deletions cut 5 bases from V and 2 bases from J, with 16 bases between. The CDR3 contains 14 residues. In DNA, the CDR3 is TGCAGCGTTAATACCGGGACAATGACCTACGAGCAGTACTTC. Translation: CSVNTGTMTYEQYF.

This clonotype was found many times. The CDR3 here is CASSLAVGMNTEAFF. The CDR3 region has the DNA TGTGCCAGCAGCTTAGCGGTGGGGATGAACACTGAAGCTTTCTTT. The chain joins TRBV7-2 to TRBJ1-1, with no clear D. Trimming removed 0 bases at V and 0 bases at J, with 8 bases between. CDR3 size: 15 residues. Germline V gene data show CDR1 as SGHTA and CDR2 as FQGNSA.

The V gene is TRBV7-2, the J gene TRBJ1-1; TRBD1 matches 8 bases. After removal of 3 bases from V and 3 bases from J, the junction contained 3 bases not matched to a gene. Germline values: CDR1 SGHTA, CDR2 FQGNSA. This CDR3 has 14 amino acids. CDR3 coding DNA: TGTGCCAGCAGCTTCAGGGGGCCGGACACTGAAGCTTTCTTT. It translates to CASSFRGPDTEAFF.

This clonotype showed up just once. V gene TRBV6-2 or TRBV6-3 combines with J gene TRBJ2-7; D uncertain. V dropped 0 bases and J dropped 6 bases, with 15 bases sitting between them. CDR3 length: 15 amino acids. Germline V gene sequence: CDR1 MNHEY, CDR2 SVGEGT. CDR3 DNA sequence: TGTGCCAGCAGTTACTCGAGGCTCCCCATAGGCGAGCAGTACTTC. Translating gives CASSYSRLPIGEQYF.

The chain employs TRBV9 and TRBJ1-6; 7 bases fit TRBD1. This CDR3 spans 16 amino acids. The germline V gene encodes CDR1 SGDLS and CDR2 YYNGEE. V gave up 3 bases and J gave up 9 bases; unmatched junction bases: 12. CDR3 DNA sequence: TGTGCCAGCAGCGCTGCCCGGGACAGCTCGGGTTCACCCCTCCACTTT. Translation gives CASSAARDSSGSPLHF.

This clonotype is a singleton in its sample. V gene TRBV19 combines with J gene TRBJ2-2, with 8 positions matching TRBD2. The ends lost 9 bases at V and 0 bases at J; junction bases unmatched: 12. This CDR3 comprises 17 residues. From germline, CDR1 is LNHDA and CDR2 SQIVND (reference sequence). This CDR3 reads CASTSGGGLANTGELFF. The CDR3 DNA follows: TGTGCCAGCACCTCGGGGGGGGGACTAGCGAACACCGGGGAGCTGTTTTTT. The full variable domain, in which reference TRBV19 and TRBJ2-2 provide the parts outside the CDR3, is DGGITQSPKYLFRKEGQNVTLSCEQNLNHDAMYWYRQDPGQGLRLIYYSQIVNDFQKGDIAEGYSVSREKKESFPLTVTSAQKNPTAFYLCASTSGGGLANTGELFFGEGSRLTVL.

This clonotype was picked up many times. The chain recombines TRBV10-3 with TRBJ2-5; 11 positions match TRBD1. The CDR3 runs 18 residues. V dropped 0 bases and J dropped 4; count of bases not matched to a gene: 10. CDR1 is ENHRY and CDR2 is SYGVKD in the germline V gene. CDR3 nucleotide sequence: TGTGCCATCAGTGAGTCCGGGACAGGGGGTTCATTCGGAGAGACCCAGTACTTC. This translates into CAISESGTGGSFGETQYF.

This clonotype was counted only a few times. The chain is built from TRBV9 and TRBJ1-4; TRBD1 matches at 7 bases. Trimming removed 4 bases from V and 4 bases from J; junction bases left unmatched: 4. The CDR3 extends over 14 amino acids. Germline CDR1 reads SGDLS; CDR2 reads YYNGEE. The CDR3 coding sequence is TGTGCCAGCAGCAGGACAGGCGGTAATGAAAAACTGTTTTTT. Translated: CASSRTGGNEKLFF. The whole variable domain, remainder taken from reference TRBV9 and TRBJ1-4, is DSGVTQTPKHLITATGQRVTLRCSPRSGDLSVYWYQQSLDQGLQFLIQYYNGEERAKGNILERFSAQQFPDLHSELNLSSLELGDSALYFCASSRTGGNEKLFFGSGTQLSVL.

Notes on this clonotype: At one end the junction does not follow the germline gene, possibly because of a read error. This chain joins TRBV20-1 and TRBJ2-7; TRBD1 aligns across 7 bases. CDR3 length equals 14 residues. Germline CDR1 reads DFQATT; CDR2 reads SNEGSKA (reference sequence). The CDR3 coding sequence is TGCAGTGCCAGACTCCACTACAGGGGTAACGAACAGTACTTC. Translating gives CSARLHYRGNEQYF.

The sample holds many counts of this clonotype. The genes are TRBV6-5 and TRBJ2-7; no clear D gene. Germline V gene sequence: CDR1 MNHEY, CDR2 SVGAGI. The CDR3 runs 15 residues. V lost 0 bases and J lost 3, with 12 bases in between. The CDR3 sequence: CASSYSSSGSYEQYF. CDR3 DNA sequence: TGTGCCAGCAGTTACTCATCCAGTGGAAGCTACGAGCAGTACTTC.

The CDR3 loop reads CATSAAGIYSNQPQHF. Here the CDR3 DNA reads TGTGCCACCAGTGCCGCCGGGATATATAGCAATCAGCCCCAGCATTTT. The V gene is TRBV24-1, the J gene TRBJ1-5; no firm D call. CDR3 length: 16 residues. Trimming shortened V by 5 bases and J by 0 bases, and 13 bases separated the two germline ends. CDR1 and CDR2 (germline): KGHDR, SFDVKD.

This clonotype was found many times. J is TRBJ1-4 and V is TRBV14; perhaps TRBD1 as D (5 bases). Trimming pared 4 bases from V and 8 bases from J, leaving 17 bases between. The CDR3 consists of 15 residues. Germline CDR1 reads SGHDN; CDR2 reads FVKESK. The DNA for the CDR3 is TGTGCCAGCAGCCCACTTGGGGGTACTTGGGAAAAACTGTTTTTT. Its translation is CASSPLGGTWEKLFF.

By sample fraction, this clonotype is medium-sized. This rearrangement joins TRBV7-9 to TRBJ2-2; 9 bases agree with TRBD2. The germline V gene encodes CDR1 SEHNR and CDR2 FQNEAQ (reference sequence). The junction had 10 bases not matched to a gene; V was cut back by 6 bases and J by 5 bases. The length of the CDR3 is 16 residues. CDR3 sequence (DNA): TGTGCCAGCAGTGGTACCGGGACTAGCAGAACCGGGGAGCTGTTTTTT. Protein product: CASSGTGTSRTGELFF.

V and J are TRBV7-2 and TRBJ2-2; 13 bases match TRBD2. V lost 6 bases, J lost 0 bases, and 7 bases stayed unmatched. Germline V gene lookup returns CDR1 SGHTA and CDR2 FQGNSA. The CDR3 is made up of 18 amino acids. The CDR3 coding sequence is TGTGCCAGCAGACCCAGCGGGACTAGCGGGACGAACACCGGGGAGCTGTTTTTT. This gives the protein CASRPSGTSGTNTGELFF.

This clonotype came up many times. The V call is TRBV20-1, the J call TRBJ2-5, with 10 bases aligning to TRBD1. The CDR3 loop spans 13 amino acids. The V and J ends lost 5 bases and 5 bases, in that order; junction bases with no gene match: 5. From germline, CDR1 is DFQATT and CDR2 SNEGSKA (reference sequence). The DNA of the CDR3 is TGCAGTGCTGGGACAGGGGACGGTGAGACCCAGTACTTC. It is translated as CSAGTGDGETQYF.

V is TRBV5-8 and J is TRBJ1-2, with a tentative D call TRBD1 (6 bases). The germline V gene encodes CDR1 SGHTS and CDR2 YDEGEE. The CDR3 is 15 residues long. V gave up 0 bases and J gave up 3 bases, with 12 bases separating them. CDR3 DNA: TGTGCCAGCAGCTTGGTGGGGGGCGCGGACTATGGCTACACCTTC. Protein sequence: CASSLVGGADYGYTF.

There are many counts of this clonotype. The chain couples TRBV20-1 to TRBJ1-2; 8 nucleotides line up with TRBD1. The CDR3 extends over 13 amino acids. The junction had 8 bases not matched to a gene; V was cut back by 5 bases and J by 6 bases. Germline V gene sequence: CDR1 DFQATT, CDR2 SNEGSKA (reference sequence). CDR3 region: CSAQRQGRDGYTF. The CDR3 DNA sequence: TGCAGTGCTCAGCGACAGGGGCGGGATGGCTACACCTTC.